This TCR beta chain was obtained from a study of blood T cell repertoires in COVID-19. Study background: The origin of the acute and convalescent COVID-19 samples was the United States, Italy and Spain.

CDR3 length: 15 amino acids. Germline V gives CDR1 SNHLY, CDR2 FYNNEI. The V gene lost 6 bases and the J gene lost 5 bases, with 19 bases spanning the gap. In the authors' workflow: The authors estimated nucleated cell counts from reference gene primer amplification. Some clones are missing from TCRdb's copy, which holds only in-frame ones; the method was immunoSEQ multiplex PCR. The V and J calls and clone size are taken from that table; D and trimming were inferred from the DNA. The sample includes 110,000 or so clones, about 90% of them seen just once. The TCR was taken from a woman between 45 and 65 years old with acute or convalescent COVID-19. This rearrangement joins TRBV2 to TRBJ1-1, with D maybe TRBD1 (6 bases). Sequenced sample: peripheral blood. CDR3 in DNA: TGTGCCAGCAGCCGAATGGACAGCCGGTGGACTGAAGCTTTCTTT. This gives the protein CASSRMDSRWTEAFF.